This T cell receptor (beta chain) was obtained from a study of blood T cell repertoires in COVID-19. Study at large: The study drew acute and convalescent COVID-19 samples from the United States, Italy and Spain. T cells, B-cell-depleted T cells, or PBMCs provided the cDNA or gDNA that served as material.

Per the authors' pipeline: Estimation of nucleated cell counts relied on the amplification of reference gene primers. Assay used: immunoSEQ multiplex PCR; TCRdb lists only in-frame clones, some missing. V, J and clone size were drawn from that table, and D and trimming were deduced from the DNA. The top ten clones hold around 16% of a sample with about 130,000 clones, 70% to 90% of them seen once. The CDR3 runs to 14 residues. CDR1 is SGHTA and CDR2 is FQGNSA in the germline V gene. With 3 bases clipped from V and 2 bases from J, the junction kept 4 bases outside the gene matches. The J gene is TRBJ2-7, the V gene TRBV7-2, with 7 bases fitting TRBD2. This TCR derives from a woman in her fifties or sixties who had recovered from COVID-19. Material: peripheral blood. DNA for the CDR3: TGTGCCAGCAGCTTGTCCGGGACTACCTACGAGCAGTACTTC. Translating it yields CASSLSGTTYEQYF.